The 18 T cell receptor beta chains given below trace back to one sample, sequenced in a study of cytomegalovirus exposure and HLA in healthy donors. This PCR relied on a set of 60 Vbeta primers and 13 Jbeta primers. Assay used: immunoSEQ multiplex PCR; TCRdb lists only in-frame clones, some missing. The table has 95,000 to 150,000 clones, less than 85% seen once. The sample consisted of PBMCs. The receptors shown here come from a woman in her thirties or forties in good health and CMV-seronegative.

In DNA form, the CDR3 reads TGTGCCAGTAGTATAGTAACAGGTAGTCACATGAACACTGAAGCTTTCTTT. Protein sequence: CASSIVTGSHMNTEAFF. J is TRBJ1-1 and V is TRBV19, with TRBD1 as a possible D gene (5 bases). Germline V gene lookup returns CDR1 LNHDA and CDR2 SQIVND (reference sequence). The V gene lost 1 base and the J gene lost 0 bases, with 15 bases spanning the gap. The CDR3 runs 17 residues.

This clone showed up just once. The J gene is TRBJ2-7, the V gene TRBV14; TRBD1 matches at 8 bases. Per the germline V gene, CDR1 is SGHDN and CDR2 is FVKESK. V lost 4 bases, J lost 4 bases, and 12 bases stayed unmatched. CDR3 length: 16 residues. The CDR3 region is CASSPRFRTGLYEQYF. The DNA for the CDR3 is TGTGCCAGCAGCCCACGGTTTAGGACAGGGCTGTACGAGCAGTACTTC.

The rearrangement uses TRBV6-5 and TRBJ2-5, with 11 nucleotides matching TRBD1. V was pared by 0 bases and J by 5 bases, with 2 bases of the junction left unmatched. The CDR3 sequence is 15 residues long. Germline V CDR1 and CDR2: MNHEY, SVGAGI. CDR3 coding DNA: TGTGCCAGCAGTTACTCATGGGACAGGGGGGAGACCCAGTACTTC. Protein sequence: CASSYSWDRGETQYF.

The rearrangement uses TRBV7-9 and TRBJ1-2, with TRBD1 matching over 9 bases. Germline-derived CDR1 and CDR2 are SEHNR and FQNEAQ (reference sequence). This CDR3 region has 14 residues. Unmatched junction bases numbered 1, after V lost 5 bases and J lost 0 bases. The CDR3: CASSRQGANYGYTF. In DNA form, the CDR3 reads TGTGCCAGCAGCCGACAGGGGGCTAACTATGGCTACACCTTC.

The rearrangement joins TRBV4-2 to TRBJ2-7; tentative D call: TRBD2 (6 bases). Trimming removed 0 bases at V and 7 bases at J, with 16 bases between. The CDR3 totals 15 residues. CDR1 is LGHNA, CDR2 YNFKEQ, per germline. The DNA for the CDR3 is TGTGCCAGCAGCCAAGATCAGGGCGGGGCTTTGGAGCAGTACTTC. It encodes CASSQDQGGALEQYF.

This sequence joins TRBV6-1 and TRBJ2-7, with D perhaps TRBD1 (6 bases). This CDR3 contains 14 residues. V lost 8 bases and J 2 bases, leaving 16 bases between the germline ends. Germline loops: CDR1 MNHNS, CDR2 SASEGT. CDR3 sequence reads: CASLAAGATYEQYF. CDR3 DNA: TGTGCCAGCTTAGCCGCAGGGGCGACCTACGAGCAGTACTTC.

The chain joins TRBV4-1 to TRBJ2-2, with TRBD2 matching over 8 bases. The germline V gene encodes CDR1 MGHRA and CDR2 YSYEKL. J lost 3 bases, V lost 4 bases, and 10 bases had no gene match. This CDR3 region has 17 residues. The CDR3 DNA reads as TGCGCCAGCAGCCTCCGTGGTAGCGGGACCGACACCGGGGAGCTGTTTTTT. It codes for CASSLRGSGTDTGELFF.

The chain has TRBV28 and TRBJ2-2; 7 bases align to TRBD1. The CDR3 runs to 14 residues. Germline CDR1 and CDR2: MDHEN and SYDVKM. With 7 bases clipped from V and 0 bases from J, the junction kept 2 bases outside the gene matches. CDR3 amino acids: CASIGTANTGELFF. Here the CDR3 DNA reads TGTGCCAGCATCGGGACAGCGAACACCGGGGAGCTGTTTTTT.

This chain connects TRBV7-3 to TRBJ2-1; 10 bases align to TRBD2. The CDR3 loop spans 15 amino acids. Germline V gene sequence: CDR1 SGHTA, CDR2 FQGTGA. The ends lost 5 bases at V and 1 base at J; junction bases unmatched: 2. The CDR3 protein is CASSILAGSYNEQFF. The CDR3, as DNA: TGTGCCAGCAGCATACTAGCGGGGTCCTACAATGAGCAGTTCTTC.

This clone was seen once. V and J are TRBV7-3 and TRBJ1-1; 8 bases are shared with TRBD1. Germline trimming cut 5 bases from V and 4 bases from J; bases unmatched to any gene: 12. CDR3 length equals 16 residues. Germline lookup yields CDR1 SGHTA and CDR2 FQGTGA. CDR3 in DNA: TGTGCCAGCAGCCCTGGACAGGGCCTTTGGAGCACTGAAGCTTTCTTT. Protein sequence: CASSPGQGLWSTEAFF.

The chain carries TRBV7-6 and TRBJ1-1; a possible D gene is TRBD1 (5 bases). CDR1 SGHVS and CDR2 FNYEAQ come from the germline V gene. Between the trimmed V and J ends, which lost 4 bases and 4 bases, there was a span of 13 bases. The length of the CDR3 is 14 residues. The CDR3 protein is CASSYSSGGTEAFF. The CDR3 bases are TGTGCCAGCAGCTACTCCTCGGGGGGCACTGAAGCTTTCTTT.

The genes are TRBV5-4 and TRBJ1-3, with a possible D match to TRBD1 (5 bases). This CDR3 is built from 14 residues. Germline V gene sequence: CDR1 SGHNT, CDR2 YYREEE (reference sequence). V was cut by 1 base and J by 3 bases, with 8 bases left in between. This chain's CDR3 is CASSLSTDGNTIYF. In DNA form, the CDR3 reads TGTGCCAGCAGCTTGTCGACAGATGGAAACACCATATATTTT.

The rearrangement links TRBV5-4 to TRBJ2-3; 13 bases map to TRBD2. Germline V lookup: CDR1 SGHNT, CDR2 YYREEE (reference sequence). There are 15 residues in the CDR3. V was clipped by 3 bases and J by 6 bases; unmatched bases: 4. This chain's CDR3 is CASSSGLAGLDTQYF. DNA of the CDR3: TGTGCCAGCAGCTCGGGACTAGCGGGGTTGGATACGCAGTATTTT.

The chain recombines TRBV23-1 with TRBJ2-5; a weak D match, TRBD2 (5 bases). The DNA matches TRBJ2-7 better at its end, which makes the J call doubtful. TRBV23-1 is an ORF for which the function is uncertain. This CDR3 is 13 amino acids long. The chain's CDR3 is CASSQSGDYEQYF. The CDR3 DNA follows: TGCGCCAGCAGTCAATCCGGGGATTACGAGCAGTACTTC.

In its sample, this clone was seen a few times. CDR3 protein: CAWSVLLTTGGTEAFF. The CDR3, as DNA: TGTGCCTGGAGTGTATTACTTACGACAGGGGGGACTGAAGCTTTCTTT. The rearrangement links TRBV30 to TRBJ1-1; the match to TRBD1 covers 9 bases. The CDR3 extends over 16 amino acids. The junction had 10 bases not matched to a gene; V was cut back by 0 bases and J by 5 bases. Germline V CDR1 and CDR2: GTSNPN, SVGIG (reference sequence).

This chain links TRBV30 with TRBJ2-1, with 15 bases that match TRBD2. With 0 bases clipped from V and 0 bases from J, the junction kept 9 bases outside the gene matches. There are 20 residues in the CDR3. Germline CDR1 and CDR2: GTSNPN and SVGIG (reference sequence). The CDR3 nucleotides read TGTGCCTGGAGTGTACTTGGACTAGCGGGAGGGCTCAGCTCCTACAATGAGCAGTTCTTC. Translated: CAWSVLGLAGGLSSYNEQFF.

This chain joins TRBV12-5 and TRBJ2-2, with D possibly TRBD2 on 6 matching bases. This CDR3 has 14 residues. V lost 1 base and J 5 bases, leaving 8 bases between the germline ends. CDR1 LGHNT and CDR2 FRNRAP come from the germline V gene. The CDR3 nucleotides are TGTGCTAGTGGTTTGGGGGGAGGAACCGGGGAGCTGTTTTTT. Translated: CASGLGGGTGELFF.

This chain uses TRBV28 with TRBJ2-4; 8 nucleotides match TRBD1. Per germline, CDR1 MDHEN and CDR2 SYDVKM. The CDR3 length is 18 residues. Unmatched junction bases numbered 15, after V lost 3 bases and J lost 5 bases. CDR3 protein: CASSFPSDTDRAQNIQYF. Here the CDR3 DNA reads TGTGCCAGCAGTTTCCCCTCCGACACGGACAGGGCGCAAAACATTCAGTACTTC.